The clone carrying this TCR beta chain was counted a few times. Antigen: not known. The data were obtained in a study of identical twins. Study findings and constraints: The study reached conclusions through statistical analysis that was cross-sectional, not following the same donors.

Germline trimming cut 1 base from V and 6 bases from J; bases unmatched to any gene: 7. This CDR3 has 16 amino acids. TCRdb fed the 5' RACE reads into MiXCR, producing one record per CDR3 protein. The table has some 790,000 distinct CDR3 sequences, over 15% seen once. The same data also went into a second study, on T cells expressing NK-cell markers. As that report states: HCMV seropositivity characterized most of the eight sequenced donors, and seronegativity one.

The receptor's source is a woman between 18 and 30 years old in good health. The chain couples TRBV12-3 or TRBV12-4 to TRBJ2-2; 8 nucleotides align to TRBD1. The sample consisted of PBMCs. The CDR3 DNA reads TGTGCCAGCAGTTTAGGCGGGACAGGTTATGCCGGGGAGCTGTTTTTT. It encodes CASSLGGTGYAGELFF.